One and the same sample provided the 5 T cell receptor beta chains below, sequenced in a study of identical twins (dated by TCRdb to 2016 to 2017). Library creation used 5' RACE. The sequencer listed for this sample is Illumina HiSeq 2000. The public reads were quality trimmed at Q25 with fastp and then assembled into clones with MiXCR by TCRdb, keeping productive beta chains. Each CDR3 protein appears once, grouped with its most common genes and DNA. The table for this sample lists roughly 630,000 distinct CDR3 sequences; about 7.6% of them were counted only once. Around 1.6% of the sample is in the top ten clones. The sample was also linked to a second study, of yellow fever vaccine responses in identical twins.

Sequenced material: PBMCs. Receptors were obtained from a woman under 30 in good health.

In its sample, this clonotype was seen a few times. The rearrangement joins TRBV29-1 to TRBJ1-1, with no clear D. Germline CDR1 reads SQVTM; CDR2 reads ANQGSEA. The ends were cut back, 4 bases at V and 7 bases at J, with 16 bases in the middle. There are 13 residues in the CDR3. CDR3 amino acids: CSVVRFQESEAFF. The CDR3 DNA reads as TGCAGCGTTGTTCGATTTCAAGAGAGTGAAGCTTTCTTT.

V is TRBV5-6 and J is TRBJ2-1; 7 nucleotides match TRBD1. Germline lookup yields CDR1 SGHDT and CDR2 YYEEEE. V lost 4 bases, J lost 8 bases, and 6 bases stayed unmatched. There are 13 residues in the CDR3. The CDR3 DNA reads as TGTGCCAGCAGCACCATGACAGGGCATGAGCAGTTCTTC. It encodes CASSTMTGHEQFF. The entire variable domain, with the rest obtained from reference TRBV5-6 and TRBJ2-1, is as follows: DAGVTQSPTHLIKTRGQQVTLRCSPKSGHDTVSWYQQALGQGPQFIFQYYEEEERQRGNFPDRFSGHQFPNYSSELNVNALLLGDSALYLCASSTMTGHEQFFGPGTRLTVL.

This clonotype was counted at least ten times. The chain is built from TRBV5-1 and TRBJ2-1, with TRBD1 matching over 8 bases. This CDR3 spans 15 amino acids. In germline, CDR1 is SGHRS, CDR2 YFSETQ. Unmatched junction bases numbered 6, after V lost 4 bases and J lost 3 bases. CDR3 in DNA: TGCGCCAGCAGCCCGACAGGGGACGGCTACAATGAGCAGTTCTTC. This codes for CASSPTGDGYNEQFF.

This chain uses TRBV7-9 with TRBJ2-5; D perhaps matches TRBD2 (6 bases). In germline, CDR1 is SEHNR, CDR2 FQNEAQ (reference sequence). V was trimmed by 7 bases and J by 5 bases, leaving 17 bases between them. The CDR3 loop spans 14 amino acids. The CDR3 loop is CASTPGGTAETQYF. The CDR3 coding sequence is TGTGCCAGCACCCCCGGGGGTACCGCGGAGACCCAGTACTTC.

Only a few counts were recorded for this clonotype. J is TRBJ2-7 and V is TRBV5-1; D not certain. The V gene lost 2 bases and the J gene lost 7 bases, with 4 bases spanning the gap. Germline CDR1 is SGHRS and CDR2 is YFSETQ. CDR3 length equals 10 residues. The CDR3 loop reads CASSFNEQYF. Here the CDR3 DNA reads TGCGCCAGCAGCTTTAATGAGCAGTACTTC.